Presented here are 8 T cell receptor beta chains from one specimen sequenced in a study of identical twins. Each CDR3 protein is one row after TCRdb ran MiXCR on the 5' RACE reads. The table includes 200,000 or so distinct CDR3 sequences, more than 6.5% detected once. These same records also appear under a second study, on yellow fever vaccine responses in identical twins.

The sequencing sample was made of memory (CD45RO+) T cells sorted from blood. The receptor source for this set is a woman aged 18-35 years in good health.

The chain uses TRBV20-1 and TRBJ2-3; D is unclear. This CDR3 has 13 residues. Germline loops: CDR1 DFQATT, CDR2 SNEGSKA (reference sequence). Trimming pared 3 bases from V and 3 bases from J, leaving 10 bases between. This chain's CDR3 is CSASLAGTDTQYF. The DNA for the CDR3 is TGCAGTGCTAGTTTAGCCGGAACAGATACGCAGTATTTT.

This clonotype was counted ten times or more. The J gene is TRBJ1-1, the V gene TRBV20-1; D is unclear. Trimming cost V 3 bases and J 0 bases, with 14 bases left between them. Germline V CDR1 and CDR2: DFQATT, SNEGSKA (reference sequence). CDR3 length equals 15 residues. The CDR3 region is CSASRSDVMNTEAFF. The CDR3 coding sequence is TGCAGTGCTAGCCGGTCGGACGTAATGAACACTGAAGCTTTCTTT.

This clonotype was recorded many times. The rearrangement joins TRBV4-3 to TRBJ2-3; D is unclear. Between the trimmed V and J ends, which lost 0 bases and 4 bases, there was a span of 5 bases. In germline, CDR1 is LGHNA, CDR2 YSLEER. The CDR3 runs to 13 residues. The CDR3 DNA sequence: TGCGCCAGCAGCCAAGATGGCCCAGATACGCAGTATTTT. As protein: CASSQDGPDTQYF.

This clonotype came up a few times. The genes are TRBV11-2 and TRBJ2-4; D may be TRBD2 (6 bases). Germline CDR1 SGHAT, CDR2 FQNNGV. Trimming removed 1 base from V and 0 bases from J, with 16 bases in between. The CDR3 totals 18 residues. The CDR3 DNA follows: TGTGCCAGCAGCTTAGGAGGGCCGAGGGAGGTAGCCAAAAACATTCAGTACTTC. Translation gives CASSLGGPREVAKNIQYF.

The table lists this clonotype with a few counts. This chain uses TRBV7-6 with TRBJ2-1; D remains unclear. Germline CDR1 reads SGHVS; CDR2 reads FNYEAQ. V shed 2 bases and J shed 8 bases, with 10 bases lying between them. There are 13 residues in the CDR3. CDR3 region: CASSLYQQDEQFF. CDR3 DNA: TGTGCCAGCAGCTTATACCAGCAGGATGAGCAGTTCTTC.

J is TRBJ2-4 and V is TRBV19; 8 bases fit TRBD1. After removal of 3 bases from V and 1 base from J, the junction contained 5 bases not matched to a gene. The CDR3 runs to 16 residues. Germline loops: CDR1 LNHDA, CDR2 SQIVND (reference sequence). CDR3 residues: CASSMWQGAAKNIQYF. CDR3 coding DNA: TGTGCCAGTAGTATGTGGCAGGGGGCTGCCAAAAACATTCAGTACTTC.

The V gene is TRBV9, the J gene TRBJ2-2, with 7 nucleotides matching TRBD2. The J segment lost 0 bases and the V segment lost 0 bases, leaving 11 bases of the junction unmatched. This CDR3 spans 19 amino acids. Germline V CDR1 and CDR2: SGDLS, YYNGEE. The CDR3 loop is CASSVEGRLAASNTGELFF. The CDR3 DNA reads as TGTGCCAGCAGCGTAGAAGGTCGGCTAGCGGCTTCGAACACCGGGGAGCTGTTTTTT.

About this clonotype itself: A read error may be the cause here, since a much bigger clone is one base away. V and J are TRBV7-8 and TRBJ2-1, with 7 bases fitting TRBD1. Germline V gene lookup returns CDR1 SGHVS and CDR2 FQNEAQ. The V and J ends lost 5 bases and 7 bases, in that order; junction bases with no gene match: 11. The CDR3 is made up of 15 amino acids. CDR3 sequence reads: CASSPGGALGNEQFF. The CDR3 DNA reads as TGTGCCAGCAGCCCAGGGGGAGCTTTGGGTAATGAGCAGTTCTTC.